The source of this T cell receptor beta chain is a study of CD8 T cells in Susac syndrome. This CDR3 has 16 amino acids. V was trimmed by 2 bases and J by 6 bases, leaving 21 bases between them. The V gene's germline CDR1 is SGDLS and CDR2 YYNGEE. Reverse transcription of about 0.5 to 1 ug RNA used random hexamers. With immunoSEQ multiplex PCR, TCR beta CDR3 was amplified across 54 Vbeta and 13 Jbeta. TCRdb ran MiXCR on the immunoSEQ multiplex PCR reads and lists one entry per CDR3 protein. This table holds fewer than 350,000 distinct CDR3 sequences, just over 90% found once. Sequencing targeted TCR beta in blood CD8+ and CD4+ T cells. In contrast to the negatively isolated CD8+ and CD4+ T cells, TEMRA cells were FACS-enriched.

The rearrangement uses TRBV9 and TRBJ2-7; tentative D call: TRBD2 (6 bases). Input material: CD4+ T cells from PBMCs. This TCR was recovered from a human donor with multiple sclerosis. This CDR3 reads CASSVSGGAGIGEQYF. The CDR3, as DNA: TGTGCCAGCAGCGTGTCCGGAGGGGCAGGCATTGGCGAGCAGTACTTC.